The 13 T cell receptor beta chains reported below all come from one sample, sequenced in a study of OX40 agonist ivuxolimab in advanced cancers. TCRdb's table, derived via immunoSEQ multiplex PCR, lists solely in-frame clones and lacks some. This table has tens of thousands of clones, more than 70% appearing once. The source material was CD4+ or CD8+ T cells sorted from blood, sampled in a trial of the OX40 agonist ivuxolimab. These receptors came from an adult with an advanced solid tumor such as melanoma, head and neck, liver or kidney cancer.

This clone has only one observation. The J gene is TRBJ2-2, the V gene TRBV5-1; D not certain. V lost 0 bases to trimming and J lost 6 bases, with 6 bases between them. The CDR3 loop spans 13 amino acids. Per the germline V gene, CDR1 is SGHRS and CDR2 is YFSETQ. CDR3 in DNA: TGCGCCAGCAGCTTGGAAGGGTCCGGGGAGCTGTTTTTT. The encoded protein is CASSLEGSGELFF.

The chain combines TRBV27 with TRBJ2-1; D ambiguous. This CDR3 comprises 14 residues. Germline-derived CDR1 and CDR2 are MNHEY and SMNVEV (reference sequence). V lost 2 bases to trimming and J lost 5 bases, with 10 bases between them. The CDR3 DNA is TGTGCCAGCAGTTTACGGTCTCTGGACAATGAGCAGTTCTTC. It yields the protein CASSLRSLDNEQFF.

The gene calls are TRBV28 and TRBJ2-5; D gene ambiguous. CDR3 length equals 14 residues. V shed 3 bases and J shed 7 bases, with 15 bases lying between them. Germline V gives CDR1 MDHEN, CDR2 SYDVKM. CDR3: CASSFPQPGGTQYF. CDR3 bases: TGTGCCAGCAGTTTCCCCCAACCCGGCGGGACCCAGTACTTC. Using reference TRBV28 and TRBJ2-5 for the parts outside the CDR3, the full variable domain is DVKVTQSSRYLVKRTGEKVFLECVQDMDHENMFWYRQDPGLGLRLIYFSYDVKMKEKGDIPEGYSVSREKKERFSLILESASTNQTSMYLCASSFPQPGGTQYFGPGTRLLVL.

The chain employs TRBV29-1 and TRBJ2-2; D not certain. The CDR3 runs 13 residues. Trimming removed 7 bases at V and 6 bases at J, with 15 bases between. Germline CDR1 SQVTM, CDR2 ANQGSEA. CDR3 DNA: TGCAGCGCCCGTTTGATTGGGTCCGGGGAGCTGTTTTTT. It encodes CSARLIGSGELFF.

The V gene is TRBV2, the J gene TRBJ2-7, with unresolved D. Germline assignment: CDR1 SNHLY and CDR2 FYNNEI. V lost 4 bases, J lost 0 bases, and 19 bases lay in between. This CDR3 region has 17 residues. CDR3 sequence (DNA): TGTGCCAGCAGTGGGAATTTGGGCAGGCTGGTCTCCTACGAGCAGTACTTC. This codes for CASSGNLGRLVSYEQYF.

The chain carries TRBV19 and TRBJ2-6; D may correspond to TRBD1 or TRBD2 (5 bases each). Trimming took off 6 bases at V and 0 bases at J, with 12 bases between the two ends. The CDR3 loop spans 16 amino acids. The germline V gene encodes CDR1 LNHDA and CDR2 SQIVND (reference sequence). The CDR3 coding sequence is TGTGCCAGTAGGGGACGTCTGAGCTCTGGGGCCAACGTCCTGACTTTC. Translated, it gives CASRGRLSSGANVLTF.

The chain couples TRBV18 to TRBJ1-1; D possibly corresponds to TRBD1 (6 bases). From germline, CDR1 is KGHSH and CDR2 LQKENI. Trimming removed 3 bases from V and 5 bases from J, with 13 bases in between. This CDR3 comprises 14 residues. The CDR3 is CASSPIGGRTEAFF. DNA of the CDR3: TGTGCCAGCTCACCTATAGGGGGTAGGACTGAAGCTTTCTTT.

The V and J genes are TRBV30 and TRBJ1-4, with D unclear. The germline V gene encodes CDR1 GTSNPN and CDR2 SVGIG (reference sequence). This CDR3 is 16 amino acids long. V was trimmed by 8 bases and J by 5 bases, leaving 24 bases between them. CDR3 sequence: CAGYAVPQTANEKLFF. The CDR3 DNA reads as TGTGCCGGGTACGCGGTACCCCAGACGGCGAATGAAAAACTGTTTTTT.

The chain recombines TRBV19 with TRBJ1-2, with a possible D match to TRBD1 (5 bases). V dropped 7 bases and J dropped 1 base, with 19 bases sitting between them. The CDR3 contains 16 residues. Germline V lookup: CDR1 LNHDA, CDR2 SQIVND (reference sequence). As DNA, the CDR3 is TGTGCCAGTACCTCCCAGGGTTTGGTCTTTAACTATGGCTACACCTTC. It codes for CASTSQGLVFNYGYTF.

This rearrangement joins TRBV6-1 to TRBJ2-7; 10 bases are a match to TRBD2. CDR1 and CDR2 from the germline V gene are MNHNS and SASEGT. V was pared by 7 bases and J by 4 bases, with 7 bases of the junction left unmatched. The CDR3 has 14 residues. Written as DNA, the CDR3 is TGTGCCAGCAAAAGCGGGGGGGCCTGGTACGAGCAGTACTTC. Amino acid sequence: CASKSGGAWYEQYF.

The genes are TRBV9 and TRBJ1-1; 8 nucleotides match TRBD1. V shed 0 bases and J 4 bases; nucleotides not matched to a gene: 5. The length of the CDR3 is 15 residues. In germline, CDR1 is SGDLS, CDR2 YYNGEE. Here the CDR3 DNA reads TGTGCCAGCAGCGTAGCTCCGGGACAGGCCACTGAAGCTTTCTTT. Amino acids: CASSVAPGQATEAFF.

This clone was counted a single time. The DNA for the CDR3 is TGTGCCAGCAGCCCGGCCTTGGCTAGCGGGAGAGATACGCAGTATTTT. It is translated as CASSPALASGRDTQYF. The V call is TRBV9, the J call TRBJ2-3; 10 bases line up with TRBD2. The CDR3 length is 16 residues. After removal of 4 bases from V and 5 bases from J, the junction contained 10 bases not matched to a gene. Germline V gene sequence: CDR1 SGDLS, CDR2 YYNGEE.

About this clone: The same CDR3 is also encoded by other DNA sequences in this sample. The J gene is TRBJ1-6, the V gene TRBV7-9; TRBD1 agrees at 12 bases. Germline CDR1 SEHNR, CDR2 FQNEAQ (reference sequence). This CDR3 is 15 amino acids long. J lost 13 bases, V lost 3 bases, and 7 bases had no gene match. The CDR3 is CASSLGQGAGGPLHF. The CDR3 coding sequence is TGTGCCAGCAGCTTGGGACAGGGGGCGGGTGGGCCCCTCCACTTT.